The entry below gives a single T cell receptor (beta chain) sequence along with its context. No cognate antigen has been identified for it. Per-base qualities were not stored, and no clone one base away is much larger. One collaborating source in Seattle enrolled patients while the patients were actively infected and followed the patients over time throughout the course of disease. Whole blood was collected in K2EDTA tubes by collaborating institutions according to the institutions' own protocols. For TCRbeta analysis, collaborator samples were shipped as frozen whole blood, as isolated PBMCs, or as DNA extracted from either sample type. This specimen comes from a study of blood T cell repertoires in COVID-19 (dated by TCRdb to 2020 to 2021). With respect to the entire study: The collaborator samples originated in the United States, Italy and Spain and spanned the acute and convalescent phases of COVID-19. Where available, HLA class I and class II types were taken from metadata supplied by the sample provider and were not determined by assay-based typing. The dataset comprised deeply sampled blood TCRbeta repertoires from subjects exposed to, actively infected with, or recovered from COVID-19. The prospective study material was composed of cDNA or gDNA derived from T cells, B-cell-depleted T cells, or PBMCs. A freely available public database, intended as a resource for researchers studying the immune response to SARS-CoV-2, is where the repertoires were released. Samples came from the ongoing ImmuneRACE study (first 160 participants) plus 1,254 subjects from 6 global collaborators. Nearly every sample came with metadata listing a de-identified subject ID, COVID-19 status, age in years and sex.

Findings and caveats that apply to the study as a whole: Clinical and demographic metadata were provided uncurated, with the amount varying by source and participant.

The immunoSEQ Assay, a bias-controlled multiplex PCR, was used to amplify TCRbeta CDR3 regions from genomic DNA. The study's own analysis went as follows. The number of nucleated cells in each sample was estimated from the amplification of reference gene primers within the assay. Sequence reads were collapsed and filtered to measure the absolute abundance of every unique TCRbeta CDR3 rearrangement. Productive Simpson clonality was computed per sample as the square root of Simpson's diversity index over productive rearrangements. As stored in TCRdb, this immuneACCESS dataset retains in-frame rearrangements with V and J assigned. A fraction of the clones does not appear; measured against another copy, unresolved V genes explain less than half of the discrepancy, and the remainder lacks a known reason. V and J calls and clone size come straight from that table; D and trimming were deduced from the DNA. The sample table shows over 200,000 clones, and approximately 90% are seen once. Less than 3% of the sample goes to the ten largest clones.

Sequences SGHTA (CDR1) and FQGTGA (CDR2) are obtained from the germline V gene. Measured from the cysteine to the phenylalanine, the CDR3 is 13 residues long. The CDR3 DNA has 39 bases and is translated from base 1. Trimming costs V 1 base and J 5 bases, and their ends lie 9 bases apart. The chain couples TRBV7-3 to TRBJ2-7; a tentative D match to TRBD1 spans 5 bases. The TCR originated in a man younger than 40 with COVID-19, enrolled during active disease. Sequenced material: peripheral blood. The CDR3 in this case is CASSLNSRDEQYF. The nucleotide sequence reads as follows: TGTGCCAGCAGCTTAAATTCCAGGGACGAGCAGTACTTC.